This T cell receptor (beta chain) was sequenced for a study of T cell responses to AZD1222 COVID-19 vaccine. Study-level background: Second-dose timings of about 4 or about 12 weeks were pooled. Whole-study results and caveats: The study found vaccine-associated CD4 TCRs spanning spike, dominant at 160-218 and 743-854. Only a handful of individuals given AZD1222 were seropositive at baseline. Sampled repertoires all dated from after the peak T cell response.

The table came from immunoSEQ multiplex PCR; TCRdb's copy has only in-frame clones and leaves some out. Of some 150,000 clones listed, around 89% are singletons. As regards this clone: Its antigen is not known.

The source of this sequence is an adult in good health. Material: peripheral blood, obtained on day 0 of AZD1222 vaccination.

CDR3 DNA: TGTGCCAGCAGCACATTCGGGGTTAGGGCCAACGTCCTGACTTTC. It encodes CASSTFGVRANVLTF. V gene TRBV7-2 combines with J gene TRBJ2-6; maybe TRBD2 (5 bases). This CDR3 has 15 amino acids. The germline CDR1 and CDR2 sequences are SGHTA and FQGNSA. V was clipped by 5 bases and J by 5 bases, with 13 bases between them.